The clone carrying this T cell receptor beta chain showed up many times. This sample is part of a study of liver allograft versus peripheral blood T cells. Study in general: Comparative analysis was performed on T cell receptor repertoires from transplanted livers and from recipients' peripheral blood.

CDR1 SEHNR and CDR2 FQNEAQ come from the germline V gene (reference sequence). The CDR3 extends over 12 amino acids. Deletions cut 5 bases from V and 5 bases from J, with 9 bases between. TCRdb re-derived calls from the reads in MiXCR, one entry per CDR3 protein. The top ten clones hold approximately 4.5% of a sample with over 7,000 distinct CDR3 sequences, approximately 17% of them seen once. This chain uses TRBV7-9 with TRBJ1-2, with D uncertain. The source is a human patient who had a liver transplant. Some T cells may be transferred from the graft donor. CDR3 DNA: TGTGCCAGCAGCCCCGGGGAATATGGCTACACCTTC. As protein: CASSPGEYGYTF.